This entry lists 9 T cell receptor beta chains sequenced from one sample in a study of cytomegalovirus exposure and HLA in healthy donors (dated by TCRdb to 2016 to 2017). The library was generated by the immunoSEQ multiplex PCR assay. For the multiplex PCR, a mixture combining 60 forward primers for TCR Vbeta segments and 13 reverse primers for TCR Jbeta segments was used. This immuneACCESS table, as held by TCRdb, lists in-frame sequences with V and J called but not all clones. Of the missing ones, under half trace to an unresolved V gene in checked studies; the others have no known cause. The sample records roughly 200,000 clones, about 80% of which are singletons. The ten largest clones add up to 13% to 15% of the sample. What was sequenced was PBMCs. The receptors derive from a young woman in good health and CMV-seropositive.

The rearrangement links TRBV28 to TRBJ1-4; 7 bases align to TRBD1. The ends lost 5 bases at V and 4 bases at J; junction bases unmatched: 7. The germline V gene has CDR1 MDHEN and CDR2 SYDVKM. This CDR3 contains 15 residues. CDR3: CASSPGTVSNEKLFF. The CDR3 nucleotides are TGTGCCAGCAGTCCAGGGACAGTGAGTAATGAAAAACTGTTTTTT. Full variable domain (remainder filled in from reference TRBV28 and TRBJ1-4): DVKVTQSSRYLVKRTGEKVFLECVQDMDHENMFWYRQDPGLGLRLIYFSYDVKMKEKGDIPEGYSVSREKKERFSLILESASTNQTSMYLCASSPGTVSNEKLFFGSGTQLSVL.

The table lists this clone with a few counts. The genes are TRBV5-1 and TRBJ1-1, with D tentatively TRBD1 (5 bases). V lost 4 bases to trimming and J lost 1 base, with 8 bases between them. The CDR3 has 13 residues. Germline V gene data show CDR1 as SGHRS and CDR2 as YFSETQ. The CDR3 DNA is TGCGCCAGCAGCCCCCAGGGGAACACTGAAGCTTTCTTT. Translating it yields CASSPQGNTEAFF.

The genes are TRBV10-3 and TRBJ2-7; D might be TRBD1 (6 bases). The ends were cut back, 3 bases at V and 4 bases at J, with 16 bases in the middle. Germline CDR1 ENHRY, CDR2 SYGVKD. CDR3 length: 15 residues. CDR3: CAISDLQGARYEQYF. The CDR3 bases are TGTGCCATCAGTGACCTACAGGGAGCGCGGTACGAGCAGTACTTC.

This clone has a handful of counts. The genes are TRBV29-1 and TRBJ2-5, with TRBD2 matching over 8 bases. Unmatched junction bases numbered 6, after V lost 7 bases and J lost 5 bases. CDR3 length equals 12 residues. The germline V gene has CDR1 SQVTM and CDR2 ANQGSEA. DNA of the CDR3: TGCAGCGCCCGGGGGGGGCGGGAGACCCAGTACTTC. Amino acids: CSARGGRETQYF. Variable domain in full (rest from reference TRBV29-1 and TRBJ2-5): SAVISQKPSRDICQRGTSLTIQCQVDSQVTMMFWYRQQPGQSLTLIATANQGSEATYESGFVIDKFPISRPNLTFSTLTVSNMSPEDSSIYLCSARGGRETQYFGPGTRLLVL.

This chain joins TRBV6-6 and TRBJ1-2; the match to TRBD1 covers 9 bases. Trimming took 4 bases from V and 2 from J; bases not matched to a gene: 2. The germline CDR1 and CDR2 sequences are MNHNY and SVGAGI (reference sequence). CDR3 length: 14 amino acids. The CDR3 bases are TGTGCCAGCAGTTCCGGGACAGGGAACTATGGCTACACCTTC. This sequence encodes CASSSGTGNYGYTF.

The V gene is TRBV19, the J gene TRBJ2-3; the match to TRBD2 covers 7 bases. Germline V gives CDR1 LNHDA, CDR2 SQIVND (reference sequence). The CDR3 loop spans 20 amino acids. With V trimmed by 6 bases and J by 4 bases, 25 bases remained unmatched. CDR3 sequence: CASSVRRGFRGGSPSDTQYF. The DNA for the CDR3 is TGTGCCAGTAGCGTCAGGAGGGGATTTAGGGGCGGGAGCCCTTCAGATACGCAGTATTTT.

The chain has TRBV10-1 and TRBJ2-7; the match to TRBD1 covers 8 bases. The J segment lost 5 bases and the V segment lost 4 bases, leaving 13 bases of the junction unmatched. This CDR3 has 16 amino acids. Germline V gives CDR1 WNHNN, CDR2 SYGVQD (reference sequence). Here the CDR3 reads CASSGSPDRAVDEQYF. For the CDR3, the DNA is TGCGCCAGCAGTGGGTCCCCGGACAGGGCCGTCGACGAGCAGTACTTC.

The chain combines TRBV30 with TRBJ1-5; D uncertain. This CDR3 contains 13 residues. Germline values: CDR1 GTSNPN, CDR2 SVGIG (reference sequence). V was pared by 0 bases and J by 9 bases, with 12 bases between. CDR3 sequence reads: CAWSVGQAGPQHF. The DNA for the CDR3 is TGTGCCTGGAGTGTAGGCCAGGCAGGGCCCCAGCATTTT.

For this clone: The sample holds other DNA sequences that translate to the same CDR3. The CDR3 region has the DNA TGTGCCTGGAGTGTATCGAGCAATCAGCCCCAGCATTTT. Translating gives CAWSVSSNQPQHF. J is TRBJ1-5 and V is TRBV30, with D unclear. Germline-derived CDR1 and CDR2 are GTSNPN and SVGIG (reference sequence). The CDR3 loop spans 13 amino acids. With 0 bases removed from V and 1 base from J, the gap between germline ends came to 4 bases.